This TCR beta chain came from a study of shared clonotypes between healthy human individuals (dated by TCRdb to 2020 to 2021). For the wider study: Three men and a couple of women, aged 18 to 49 years, made up the cohort. For each donor, CD4 naive and CD4 memory were each given three plates, CD8 naive was given two plates, and CD8 memory was given one plate. To estimate repertoire size and how much clonotypes are shared between individuals, the study performed deep sequencing of blood TCR repertoires from about five healthy adults. Libraries were prepared and TCR repertoires were sequenced by different laboratories using diverse techniques, in order to increase sequencing depth and limit assay-specific biases. Leukapheresis yielded between about 0.8 and 8.9 billion PBMCs per donor.

The donors were healthy, HIV-negative adults with no recently reported acute infections or vaccinations. Only Caucasian adults living in Nashville, Tennessee, USA were represented among the donors. CD4+ T cells were enriched by magnetic negative selection, after which naive cells were positively selected on CD45RA and the negative fraction was taken as the memory subset. Blood was obtained by leukapheresis, after which PBMCs were separated by Ficoll-Histopaque density gradient centrifugation and cryopreserved in liquid nitrogen vapor phase. Analytical flow cytometry was used to check the purity and quantity of every magnetically sorted T cell population. Genomic DNA was isolated from every sorted fraction and measured by UV absorbance on a Nanodrop 2000c. Comment on this clone: What this receptor recognizes is not known. No per-base quality is available; no much larger clone lies one base away.

General conclusions and limits of the study: The small number of donors limited the genetic and exposure-history diversity represented. Incomplete sequencing was indicated by rarefaction of sorted-subset datasets, despite the large sequencing depth. Clonotypes shared by all four sorted-subset donors showed higher generation probabilities than non-shared clonotypes. Sampling was restricted to blood, and TCR repertoires in tissues likely differ from the TCR repertoires found in blood. Across several donors, around 5% of naive CD4, more than 3% of naive CD8, 2% to 2.5% of memory CD4, and about 0.4% of memory CD8 clonotypes were shared. Naive subsets generally had larger estimated clonotype richness than memory subsets did. Pairwise subsampling led to the expectation that sequencing depth would affect the degree of clonotype sharing among donors.

Between the V and J ends, shortened by 1 base and 4 bases respectively, the junction contains 11 bases. CDR1 GTSNPN and CDR2 SVGIG were looked up in the germline V gene (reference sequence). Counted from cysteine to phenylalanine, this CDR3 has 14 amino acids. The CDR3 DNA has 42 bases and is translated from base 1. Using the deep immunoSEQ assay, TCR CDR3 regions were amplified from genomic DNA by multiplex PCR. Extracted genomic DNA from each cell subset was distributed evenly across all wells of several immunoSEQ 96-well plates, and each plate was treated as a replicate. For sorted subsets, 200 ng of genomic DNA, equivalent to about 30,000 T cell genomes, went into each replicate PCR. Purified libraries were measured with a Qubit 3.0 fluorometer, size-checked on a Bioanalyzer 2100, and measured again with the KAPA Library Quantification kit. A separate single-read 150-cycle Illumina NextSeq 550 flow cell was used to sequence each immunoSEQ 96-well plate. Concerning the study's data processing: Because the immunoSEQ output included only junctional sequences and no quality scores, the filtering could not be the same as the filtering used for full-length reads. To assign V/J genes and CDR3, sequences were annotated against IMGT germline references using PyIR, a Python wrapper for IgBLAST v1.9. Reads were removed for weak V/J assignments (E-value above 1e-6), missing CDR3, stop codons, out-of-frame junctions, or ambiguous translated residues. V3J clonotypes were defined by identical inferred V gene, J gene, and CDR3 amino acid sequence. The percentage overlap between two repertoires was calculated by dividing the number of shared unique clonotypes by the size of the smaller repertoire. Three approaches were used to assess repertoire richness: RTK rarefaction, the Chao1 estimator, and Recon v2.1 estimates of unobserved clonotypes. For all TCRbeta clonotypes obtained by the gDNA method from a few donors, generation probabilities were computed with OLGA. TCRdb mirrors the immuneACCESS table, restricted to in-frame sequences. Some clones are absent from its copies; in checked studies, under half trace to an unresolved V gene, and the reason for the others is unknown. V, J and clone size reflect that table, while D and trimming were determined from the DNA. This sample has some 1 million clones in its table, and roughly 75% of those were observed once. The ten largest make up nearly 1.5% of the sample.

This chain joins TRBV30 to TRBJ1-5, with the D gene too uncertain to name. This TCR was recovered from a young man in good health. Sequenced: memory CD4+ T cells sorted from blood. Interpreted using the paper, the cell subset or site label stands for: CD45RA-negative fraction. CDR3 protein: CAWSGVDWNQPQHF. In nucleotide form, the sequence is TGTGCCTGGAGTGGGGTGGATTGGAATCAGCCCCAGCATTTT.